This entry lists 26 T cell receptor beta chains sequenced from one sample in a study of CD8+CD57+ T cells in acquired aplastic anemia. Selection for sequencing was limited to patients who had shown CD8+CD57+ cell expansion by flow cytometry. TCR beta VDJ and CDR3 profiles were obtained from a genomic DNA template. TCRdb reanalysed the reads using MiXCR and keeps one entry per CDR3 protein. The sample consists of around 200,000 distinct CDR3 sequences, less than 50% of them appearing once. The sequenced sample was sorted CD4+, CD8+, or CD8+CD57+ T cells (not recorded which) from PBMCs. These TCRs come from a human donor with aplastic anemia.

Points on this clonotype: One end of the junction is discordant with germline, which a read error may explain. The V call is TRBV10-3, the J call TRBJ2-7, with 7 bases matching TRBD1. CDR3 size: 14 residues. CDR1 and CDR2 (germline): ENHRY, SYGVKD. The CDR3 protein is CASSPDRTPYEQYF. In DNA form, the CDR3 reads TGTGCCAGCAGTCCGGACAGGACCCCCTACGAGCAGTACTTC.

CDR3 nucleotide sequence: TGTGCCAGTAAACAGGGAAGGACGTCTGGGGCCAACGTCCTGACTTTC. Translation gives CASKQGRTSGANVLTF. V is TRBV19 and J is TRBJ2-6, with D tentatively TRBD1 (6 bases). CDR1 is LNHDA and CDR2 is SQIVND in the germline V gene (reference sequence). This CDR3 comprises 16 residues. Trimming shortened V by 7 bases and J by 1 base, and 14 bases separated the two germline ends.

The chain carries TRBV2 and TRBJ2-7, with D perhaps matching TRBD1 or TRBD2 (6 bases each). The CDR3 covers 15 residues. The V gene's germline CDR1 is SNHLY and CDR2 FYNNEI. Trimming pared 5 bases from V and 3 bases from J, leaving 17 bases between. CDR3: CASSLSKQGGYEQYF. CDR3 DNA: TGTGCCAGCAGTTTATCGAAACAGGGAGGCTACGAGCAGTACTTC.

This clonotype was found many times. The genes are TRBV2 and TRBJ2-5, with a weak D call TRBD2 (5 bases). CDR1 is SNHLY, CDR2 FYNNEI, per germline. V lost 4 bases, J lost 2 bases, and 11 bases lay in between. This CDR3 is built from 14 residues. In DNA form, the CDR3 reads TGTGCCAGCAGTGGTACTAGACAACAAGAGACCCAGTACTTC. Translated: CASSGTRQQETQYF.

In its sample, this clonotype was seen a few times. In DNA form, the CDR3 reads TGTGCCAGCAGCTTAGAGCTAGCGGGAGGGGGAGAGACCCAGTACTTC. Its translation is CASSLELAGGGETQYF. The rearrangement uses TRBV7-6 and TRBJ2-5, with 12 bases matching TRBD2. Germline trimming cut 1 base from V and 4 bases from J; bases unmatched to any gene: 4. The CDR3 consists of 16 residues. CDR1 is SGHVS, CDR2 FNYEAQ, per germline.

This clonotype was seen only a few times. The J gene is TRBJ1-2, the V gene TRBV29-1; no clear D gene. The CDR3 has 11 amino acids. V gave up 6 bases and J gave up 3 bases, with 8 bases separating them. Germline V lookup: CDR1 SQVTM, CDR2 ANQGSEA. This CDR3 reads CSVLTHYGYTF. The CDR3 bases are TGCAGCGTGTTAACACACTATGGCTACACCTTC.

The genes are TRBV27 and TRBJ2-5; D is unresolved. Trimming took 2 bases from V and 5 from J, leaving 9 bases between them. In germline, CDR1 is MNHEY, CDR2 SMNVEV (reference sequence). The CDR3 has 13 residues. CDR3 protein: CASSLRRMETQYF. CDR3 sequence (DNA): TGTGCCAGCAGTTTAAGGCGGATGGAGACCCAGTACTTC.

This clonotype was detected many times. V usage is TRBV30 and J usage is TRBJ2-7; 7 positions match TRBD2. Germline V lookup: CDR1 GTSNPN, CDR2 SVGIG (reference sequence). This CDR3 is 15 amino acids long. The ends lost 1 base at V and 2 bases at J; junction bases unmatched: 8. The CDR3 DNA reads as TGTGCCTGGAGTGGGGAGGGCCTGCGAGCCTACGAGCAGTACTTC. Its protein is CAWSGEGLRAYEQYF.

This clonotype has only a few counts. The V call is TRBV2, the J call TRBJ2-7; D is perhaps TRBD1 (7 bases). V gave up 2 bases and J gave up 7 bases, with 9 bases separating them. Germline lookup yields CDR1 SNHLY and CDR2 FYNNEI. This CDR3 has 12 amino acids. CDR3 bases: TGTGCCAGCAGTGAACAGGGGGGTGAGCAGTACTTC. As protein: CASSEQGGEQYF. Combining the CDR3 with reference TRBV2 and TRBJ2-7 gives the whole variable domain EPEVTQTPSHQVTQMGQEVILRCVPISNHLYFYWYRQILGQKVEFLVSFYNNEISEKSEIFDDQFSVERPDGSNFTLKIRSTKLEDSAMYFCASSEQGGEQYFGPGTRLTVT.

This clonotype was observed once. The junction departs from germline at one end; a sequencing error may be responsible. The V and J genes are TRBV27 and TRBJ2-1, with D uncertain. The CDR3 contains 14 residues. The germline V gene encodes CDR1 MNHEY and CDR2 SMNVEV (reference sequence). The CDR3 reads CVSSSPKYHNEQFF. CDR3 nucleotide sequence: TGTGTCAGCAGTTCCCCAAAGTACCACAATGAGCAGTTCTTC.

Many counts were recorded for this clonotype. The chain employs TRBV5-1 and TRBJ2-7, with TRBD1 identical over 7 bases. Trimming took 4 bases from V and 6 from J; bases not matched to a gene: 10. Germline lookup yields CDR1 SGHRS and CDR2 YFSETQ. The CDR3 contains 14 residues. CDR3 loop: CASSPRQGLGEQYF. The CDR3 DNA sequence: TGCGCCAGCAGCCCCCGACAGGGTTTAGGCGAGCAGTACTTC.

V usage is TRBV14 and J usage is TRBJ1-1; D might be TRBD1 (5 bases). This CDR3 region has 14 residues. Trimming stripped 1 base from V and 7 bases from J, with 13 bases between. Germline CDR1 reads SGHDN; CDR2 reads FVKESK. In nucleotides, the CDR3 is TGTGCCAGCAGCCAAGTGACAGCGCTAGATGAAGCTTTCTTT. Translation: CASSQVTALDEAFF.

The CDR3 sequence is CSVNPDGDSYNEQFF. CDR3 nucleotides: TGCAGCGTAAACCCGGATGGGGACAGCTACAATGAGCAGTTCTTC. This sequence joins TRBV29-1 and TRBJ2-1; 7 nucleotides match TRBD1. Unmatched junction bases numbered 11, after V lost 6 bases and J lost 3 bases. Germline V lookup: CDR1 SQVTM, CDR2 ANQGSEA. The CDR3 totals 15 residues.

This clonotype was observed at least ten times. The genes are TRBV20-1 and TRBJ2-7; no definite D call. Germline CDR1 and CDR2: DFQATT and SNEGSKA (reference sequence). The CDR3 loop spans 14 amino acids. Trimming removed 5 bases at V and 5 bases at J, with 19 bases between. The CDR3 is CSAGIGLPGDEQYF. As DNA, the CDR3 is TGCAGTGCTGGAATAGGCCTACCGGGTGACGAGCAGTACTTC.

The sample holds one count of this clonotype. The chain carries TRBV27 and TRBJ1-2, with D possibly being TRBD1 (5 bases). V was pared by 5 bases and J by 2 bases, with 15 bases between. The CDR3 consists of 15 residues. Germline V gives CDR1 MNHEY, CDR2 SMNVEV (reference sequence). The CDR3 bases are TGTGCCAGCAGTCCTCACCACGGGGGAAACTATGGCTACACCTTC. Translation gives CASSPHHGGNYGYTF.

This clonotype was detected a few times. The chain joins TRBV2 to TRBJ1-2; weak D call: TRBD1 (6 bases). This CDR3 contains 14 residues. Trimming removed 2 bases at V and 6 bases at J, with 13 bases between. Germline V CDR1 and CDR2: SNHLY, FYNNEI. In DNA form, the CDR3 reads TGTGCCAGCAGTGAATGGGCGGGGGCCGATGGCTACACCTTC. Residues: CASSEWAGADGYTF.

This clonotype showed up just a few times. This rearrangement joins TRBV24-1 to TRBJ2-1; a possible D gene is TRBD2 (6 bases). Germline V lookup: CDR1 KGHDR, CDR2 SFDVKD. Trimming cost V 10 bases and J 4 bases, with 13 bases left between them. The CDR3 runs to 13 residues. This chain's CDR3 is CATSSGAYNEQFF. The CDR3 coding sequence is TGTGCCACTAGTAGCGGAGCGTACAATGAGCAGTTCTTC.

V gene TRBV11-1 combines with J gene TRBJ1-4; TRBD1 matches 7 bases. The germline gives CDR1 SGHAT, CDR2 FQDESV (reference sequence). This CDR3 comprises 21 residues. J lost 5 bases, V lost 3 bases, and 24 bases had no gene match. This CDR3 is CASSFAGGAGTFTLQNEKLFF. Here the CDR3 DNA reads TGTGCCAGCAGCTTCGCAGGGGGTGCCGGGACCTTCACCCTCCAAAATGAAAAACTGTTTTTT.

The J gene is TRBJ1-2, the V gene TRBV20-1; no firm D call. With 6 bases removed from V and 4 bases from J, the gap between germline ends came to 18 bases. Germline values: CDR1 DFQATT, CDR2 SNEGSKA (reference sequence). The CDR3 covers 14 residues. The CDR3 spells CSAPPAAGSYGYTF. As DNA, the CDR3 is TGCAGTGCCCCTCCGGCAGCGGGCAGCTATGGCTACACCTTC.

The rearrangement uses TRBV19 and TRBJ2-5; no reliable D call. CDR3 size: 13 residues. V lost 6 bases, J lost 1 base, and 9 bases lay in between. Germline-derived CDR1 and CDR2 are LNHDA and SQIVND (reference sequence). The CDR3 DNA sequence: TGTGCCAGTAGCATGACTCTCCAAGAGACCCAGTACTTC. It codes for CASSMTLQETQYF.

This clonotype was counted ten times or more. The rearrangement joins TRBV7-9 to TRBJ1-1, with D maybe TRBD1 (5 bases). V was trimmed by 1 base and J by 6 bases, leaving 12 bases between them. CDR1 and CDR2 (germline): SEHNR, FQNEAQ (reference sequence). The CDR3 has 14 amino acids. CDR3 coding DNA: TGTGCCAGCAGCTTAGGGTGGGGGGATGCTGAAGCTTTCTTT. This codes for CASSLGWGDAEAFF. Variable domain in full (rest from reference TRBV7-9 and TRBJ1-1): DTGVSQNPRHKITKRGQNVTFRCDPISEHNRLYWYRQTLGQGPEFLTYFQNEAQLEKSRLLSDRFSAERPKGSFSTLEIQRTEQGDSAMYLCASSLGWGDAEAFFGQGTRLTVV.

This clonotype was recorded at least ten times. The chain employs TRBV9 and TRBJ1-6, with 8 nucleotides matching TRBD1. CDR3 size: 15 residues. J lost 7 bases, V lost 2 bases, and 5 bases had no gene match. The germline V gene has CDR1 SGDLS and CDR2 YYNGEE. The CDR3 bases are TGTGCCAGCAGCGTGCGGACAGGGCAGAATTCACCCCTCCACTTT. Its translation: CASSVRTGQNSPLHF.

About this clonotype: A much bigger clone sits one base away, suggesting this may be a read error. The chain couples TRBV9 to TRBJ2-7; 8 bases line up with TRBD2. This CDR3 is built from 15 residues. CDR1 and CDR2 from the germline V gene are SGDLS and YYNGEE. CDR3 loop: CASSQAQRGSYQQYF. CDR3 sequence (DNA): TGTGCCAGCAGCCAAGCCCAGCGGGGGTCCTACCAGCAGTACTTC.

The chain recombines TRBV20-1 with TRBJ2-7; D possibly matches TRBD1 or TRBD2 (6 bases each). Germline CDR1 and CDR2: DFQATT and SNEGSKA (reference sequence). Trimming took 4 bases from V and 6 from J, leaving 13 bases between them. There are 12 residues in the CDR3. CDR3 nucleotide sequence: TGCAGTGCTATTTCTGGGGGGCGCGAGCAGTACTTC. Translated, it gives CSAISGGREQYF.

This clonotype has a count of ten or more. This chain connects TRBV27 to TRBJ2-7, with 11 bases lining up with TRBD2. V shed 7 bases, J shed 1 base, and the junction held 6 bases outside the gene matches. Germline V gene sequence: CDR1 MNHEY, CDR2 SMNVEV (reference sequence). The CDR3 length is 15 residues. The CDR3 sequence: CASTTVAGGSYEQYF. CDR3 nucleotide sequence: TGTGCCAGCACCACCGTAGCGGGGGGGTCCTACGAGCAGTACTTC.

This clonotype appeared many times. V and J are TRBV19 and TRBJ2-7; D not resolved. Germline assignment: CDR1 LNHDA and CDR2 SQIVND (reference sequence). With 4 bases removed from V and 2 bases from J, the gap between germline ends came to 9 bases. This CDR3 contains 13 residues. CDR3 residues: CASSTGRAYEQYF. In DNA, the CDR3 is TGTGCCAGTAGTACGGGCCGAGCCTACGAGCAGTACTTC.